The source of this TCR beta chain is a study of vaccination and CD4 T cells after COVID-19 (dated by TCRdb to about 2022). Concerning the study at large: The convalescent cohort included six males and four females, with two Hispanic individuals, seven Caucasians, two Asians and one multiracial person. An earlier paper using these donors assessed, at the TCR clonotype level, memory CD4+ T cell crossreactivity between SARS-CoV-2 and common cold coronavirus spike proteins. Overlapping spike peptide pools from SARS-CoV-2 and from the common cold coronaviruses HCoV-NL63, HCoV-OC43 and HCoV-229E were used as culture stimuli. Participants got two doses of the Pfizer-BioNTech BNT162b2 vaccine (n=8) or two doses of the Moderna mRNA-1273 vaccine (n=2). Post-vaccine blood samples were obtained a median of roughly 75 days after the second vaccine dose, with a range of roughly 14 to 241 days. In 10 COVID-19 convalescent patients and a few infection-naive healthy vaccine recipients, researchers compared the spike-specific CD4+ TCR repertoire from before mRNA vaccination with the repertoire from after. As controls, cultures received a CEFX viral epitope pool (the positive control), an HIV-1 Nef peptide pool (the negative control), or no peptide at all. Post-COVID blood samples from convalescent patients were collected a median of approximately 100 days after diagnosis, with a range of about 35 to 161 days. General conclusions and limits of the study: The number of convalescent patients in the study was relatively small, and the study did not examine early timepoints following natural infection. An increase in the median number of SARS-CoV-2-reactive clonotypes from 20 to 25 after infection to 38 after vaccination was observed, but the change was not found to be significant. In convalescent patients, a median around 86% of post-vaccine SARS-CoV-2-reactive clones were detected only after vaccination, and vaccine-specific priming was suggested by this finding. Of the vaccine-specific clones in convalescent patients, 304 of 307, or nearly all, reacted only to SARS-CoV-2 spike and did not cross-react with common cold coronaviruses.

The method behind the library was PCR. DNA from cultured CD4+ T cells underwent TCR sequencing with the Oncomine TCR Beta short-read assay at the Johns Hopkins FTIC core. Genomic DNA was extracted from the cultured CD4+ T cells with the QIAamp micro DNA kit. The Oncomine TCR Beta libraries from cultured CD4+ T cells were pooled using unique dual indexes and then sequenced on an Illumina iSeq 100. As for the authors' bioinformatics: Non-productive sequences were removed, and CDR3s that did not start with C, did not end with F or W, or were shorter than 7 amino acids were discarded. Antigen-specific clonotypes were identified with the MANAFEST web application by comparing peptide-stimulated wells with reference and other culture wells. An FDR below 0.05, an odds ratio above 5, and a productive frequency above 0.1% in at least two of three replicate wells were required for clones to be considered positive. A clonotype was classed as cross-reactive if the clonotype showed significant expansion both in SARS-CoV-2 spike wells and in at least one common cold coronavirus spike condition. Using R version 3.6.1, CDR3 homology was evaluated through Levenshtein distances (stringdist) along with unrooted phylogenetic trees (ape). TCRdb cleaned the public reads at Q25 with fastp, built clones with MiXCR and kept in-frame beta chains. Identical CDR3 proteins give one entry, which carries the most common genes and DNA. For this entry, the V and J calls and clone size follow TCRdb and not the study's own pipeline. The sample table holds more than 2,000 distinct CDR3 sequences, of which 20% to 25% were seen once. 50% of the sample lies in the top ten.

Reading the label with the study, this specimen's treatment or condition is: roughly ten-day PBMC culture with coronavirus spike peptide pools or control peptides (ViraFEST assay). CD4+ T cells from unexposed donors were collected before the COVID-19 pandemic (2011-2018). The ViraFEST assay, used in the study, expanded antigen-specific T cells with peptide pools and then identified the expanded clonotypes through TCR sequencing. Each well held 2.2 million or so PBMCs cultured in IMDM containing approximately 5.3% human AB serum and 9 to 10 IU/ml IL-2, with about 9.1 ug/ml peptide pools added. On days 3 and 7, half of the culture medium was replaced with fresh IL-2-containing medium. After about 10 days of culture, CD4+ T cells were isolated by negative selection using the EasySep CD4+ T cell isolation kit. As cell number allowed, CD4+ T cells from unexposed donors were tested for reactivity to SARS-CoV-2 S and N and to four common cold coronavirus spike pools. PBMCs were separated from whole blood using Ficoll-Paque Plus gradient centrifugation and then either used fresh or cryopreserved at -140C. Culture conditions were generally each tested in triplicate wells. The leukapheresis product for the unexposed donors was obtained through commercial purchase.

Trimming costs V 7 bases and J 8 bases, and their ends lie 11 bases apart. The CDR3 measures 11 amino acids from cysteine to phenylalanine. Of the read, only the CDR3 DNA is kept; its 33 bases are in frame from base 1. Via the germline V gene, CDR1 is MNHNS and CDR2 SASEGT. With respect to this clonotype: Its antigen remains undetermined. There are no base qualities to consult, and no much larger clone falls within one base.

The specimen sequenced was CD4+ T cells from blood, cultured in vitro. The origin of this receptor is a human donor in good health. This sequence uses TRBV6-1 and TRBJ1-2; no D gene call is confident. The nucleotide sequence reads TGTGCCAGCAAGAGTCTGGGGGGCTACACCTTC. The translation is CASKSLGGYTF.